The 20 T cell receptor beta chains below were found in one sample sequenced in a study of radiation and T cells in renal cell carcinoma. Assay used: immunoSEQ multiplex PCR; TCRdb lists only in-frame clones, some missing. The table records about 83,000 clones, roughly 80% of them present only once. Time point indicated: blood 4 weeks post-SBRT, at nephrectomy. The treatment was: 15 Gy SBRT to primary tumor, nephrectomy 4 weeks later. This specimen consisted of blood, obtained from a patient whose treatment included radiotherapy and nephrectomy. Receptors were obtained from a woman aged 55-75 years with renal cell carcinoma.

The chain is built from TRBV28 and TRBJ2-5, with 10 bases aligning to TRBD1. The CDR3 extends over 15 amino acids. V dropped 2 bases and J dropped 5; count of bases not matched to a gene: 5. From germline, CDR1 is MDHEN and CDR2 SYDVKM. Here the CDR3 DNA reads TGTGCCAGCAGTTTACCGACAGGGGGCTTGGAGACCCAGTACTTC. Residues: CASSLPTGGLETQYF.

The gene calls are TRBV9 and TRBJ2-7, with 15 bases identical to TRBD2. Trimming removed 3 bases from V and 6 bases from J; junction bases left unmatched: 7. This CDR3 has 16 residues. Germline CDR1 and CDR2: SGDLS and YYNGEE. The CDR3 protein is CASSAGTSGGSGEQYF. The CDR3 DNA reads as TGTGCCAGCAGCGCCGGGACTAGCGGGGGGTCCGGCGAGCAGTACTTC.

CDR3 sequence reads: CASSERTPVEAFF. CDR3 nucleotides: TGTGCCAGCAGTGAACGCACCCCAGTGGAAGCTTTCTTT. The chain employs TRBV6-5 and TRBJ1-1; D call uncertain. Germline assignment: CDR1 MNHEY and CDR2 SVGAGI. Trimming shortened V by 5 bases and J by 8 bases, and 15 bases separated the two germline ends. CDR3 length: 13 amino acids.

The chain joins TRBV11-2 to TRBJ2-7; TRBD1 agrees at 9 bases. This CDR3 has 14 residues. V dropped 4 bases and J dropped 7; count of bases not matched to a gene: 8. Germline CDR1 is SGHAT and CDR2 is FQNNGV. CDR3 amino acids: CASSSHRGRGEQYF. In nucleotides, the CDR3 is TGTGCCAGCAGCTCCCACAGGGGGCGAGGAGAGCAGTACTTC.

The V call is TRBV11-2, the J call TRBJ2-1; TRBD2 agrees at 7 bases. The CDR3 covers 13 residues. Germline V CDR1 and CDR2: SGHAT, FQNNGV. Trimming removed 5 bases from V and 10 bases from J; junction bases left unmatched: 8. Here the CDR3 DNA reads TGTGCCAGCAGCCCGAGGCGGGGAGGGGAGCAGTTCTTC. Translation: CASSPRRGGEQFF.

This clone was counted many times. The chain joins TRBV7-9 to TRBJ1-2, with D possibly being TRBD1 (5 bases). CDR3 length: 16 amino acids. Trimming removed 5 bases at V and 4 bases at J, with 20 bases between. CDR1 SEHNR and CDR2 FQNEAQ come from the germline V gene (reference sequence). The CDR3 sequence: CASSGGSTPSIYGYTF. The CDR3 DNA reads TGTGCCAGCAGCGGGGGGTCAACCCCCTCTATCTATGGCTACACCTTC.

This chain uses TRBV19 with TRBJ2-1; 8 nucleotides match TRBD2. After removal of 5 bases from V and 7 bases from J, the junction contained 7 bases not matched to a gene. This CDR3 has 14 amino acids. In germline, CDR1 is LNHDA, CDR2 SQIVND (reference sequence). CDR3 region: CASSFSGSINEQFF. CDR3 DNA sequence: TGTGCCAGTAGTTTCAGCGGGAGTATTAATGAGCAGTTCTTC.

The DNA for the CDR3 is TGTGCCAGCAGCGTAGGACAGGGGGCGTCCTACGAGCAGTACTTC. Its translation: CASSVGQGASYEQYF. The chain employs TRBV9 and TRBJ2-7; 10 positions match TRBD1. This CDR3 is 15 amino acids long. Trimming cost V 0 bases and J 1 base; bases outside gene matches: 1. Per the germline V gene, CDR1 is SGDLS and CDR2 is YYNGEE.

This clone was seen a handful of times. V and J are TRBV7-9 and TRBJ1-1; no firm D call. CDR1 and CDR2 (germline): SEHNR, FQNEAQ (reference sequence). Trimming shortened V by 1 base and J by 6 bases, and 15 bases separated the two germline ends. CDR3 length equals 15 residues. CDR3 sequence reads: CASSLERLLSPEAFF. CDR3 DNA: TGTGCCAGCAGCTTAGAGCGACTCCTAAGCCCTGAAGCTTTCTTT.

This chain joins TRBV4-1 and TRBJ2-7, with a tentative D call TRBD2 (6 bases). Trimming stripped 0 bases from V and 0 bases from J, with 15 bases between. CDR1 is MGHRA, CDR2 YSYEKL, per germline. The CDR3 contains 17 residues. The CDR3 DNA sequence: TGCGCCAGCAGCCAAGATTTTATCCGGGGGATCTCCTACGAGCAGTACTTC. Encoded protein: CASSQDFIRGISYEQYF.

The chain couples TRBV11-2 to TRBJ2-7; D may match TRBD1 or TRBD2 (5 bases each). From germline, CDR1 is SGHAT and CDR2 FQNNGV. The CDR3 extends over 15 amino acids. The V end lost 3 bases, the J end lost 0 bases, and 12 bases lay between the germline ends. For the CDR3, the DNA is TGTGCCAGCAGCTTGGCCGGGACGTACTCCTACGAGCAGTACTTC. The encoded protein is CASSLAGTYSYEQYF.

This chain links TRBV6-1 with TRBJ1-5; 8 nucleotides align to TRBD1. In germline, CDR1 is MNHNS, CDR2 SASEGT. This CDR3 is built from 14 residues. The V and J ends lost 6 bases and 7 bases, in that order; junction bases with no gene match: 8. CDR3 nucleotide sequence: TGTGCCAGCAGCGCGGACAGGGCGGGGCAGCCCCAGCATTTT. It yields the protein CASSADRAGQPQHF.

V usage is TRBV27 and J usage is TRBJ2-7, with TRBD1 identical over 8 bases. The J segment lost 6 bases and the V segment lost 5 bases, leaving 6 bases of the junction unmatched. This CDR3 has 13 amino acids. CDR1 is MNHEY and CDR2 is SMNVEV in the germline V gene (reference sequence). CDR3 protein: CASSPAQGGEQYF. CDR3 in DNA: TGTGCCAGCAGTCCAGCACAGGGGGGCGAGCAGTACTTC.

The chain joins TRBV27 to TRBJ1-1; 7 bases line up with TRBD1. Germline assignment: CDR1 MNHEY and CDR2 SMNVEV (reference sequence). The CDR3 has 15 residues. V was clipped by 3 bases and J by 2 bases; unmatched bases: 6. The CDR3 DNA reads TGTGCCAGCAGTTTCTTGACAGGGATAAACACTGAAGCTTTCTTT. Its protein product is CASSFLTGINTEAFF.

CDR3 residues: CASSLGTGYGDEQFF. The CDR3 DNA reads TGTGCCAGCAGCCTCGGGACAGGGTACGGCGATGAGCAGTTCTTC. This rearrangement joins TRBV11-3 to TRBJ2-1; TRBD1 matches 9 bases. The CDR3 length is 15 residues. Unmatched junction bases numbered 10, after V lost 5 bases and J lost 8 bases. CDR1 SGHNT and CDR2 YENEEA come from the germline V gene.

V gene TRBV4-2 combines with J gene TRBJ2-7, with 8 nucleotides matching TRBD2. Germline V CDR1 and CDR2: LGHNA, YNFKEQ. J lost 2 bases, V lost 0 bases, and 6 bases had no gene match. This CDR3 spans 16 amino acids. CDR3 coding DNA: TGTGCCAGCAGCCAAGATTTGCGGGGGGCGACCTACGAGCAGTACTTC. It specifies CASSQDLRGATYEQYF.

This chain joins TRBV6-1 and TRBJ1-6; D unresolved. Trimming left V 4 bases short and J 6 bases short, with 16 bases between. Germline V CDR1 and CDR2: MNHNS, SASEGT. This CDR3 contains 16 residues. CDR3 sequence: CASSVREMGINSPLHF. DNA for the CDR3: TGTGCCAGCAGTGTACGGGAAATGGGTATTAATTCACCCCTCCACTTT.

The chain has TRBV28 and TRBJ1-2; the D is unclear. CDR1 and CDR2 from the germline V gene are MDHEN and SYDVKM. The length of the CDR3 is 13 residues. V dropped 7 bases and J dropped 6 bases, with 15 bases sitting between them. The CDR3 reads CASKLNGPHGYTF. CDR3 DNA: TGTGCCAGCAAACTAAACGGACCGCATGGCTACACCTTC.

V and J are TRBV13 and TRBJ1-2, with TRBD1 matching over 8 bases. V shed 3 bases and J 7 bases; nucleotides not matched to a gene: 4. CDR3 length equals 13 residues. Germline V gene sequence: CDR1 PRHDT, CDR2 FYEKMQ (reference sequence). The CDR3 bases are TGTGCCAGCAGCTTCCCCGACAGGGGTGGCTACACCTTC. It translates to CASSFPDRGGYTF.

The count of this clone is one. J is TRBJ2-4 and V is TRBV5-6; D remains unclear. Germline V gene sequence: CDR1 SGHDT, CDR2 YYEEEE. The ends were cut back, 1 base at V and 9 bases at J, with 5 bases in the middle. This CDR3 is 11 amino acids long. The DNA for the CDR3 is TGTGCCAGCAGCTTGTCCGGCATTCAGTACTTC. Protein product: CASSLSGIQYF.